A selection of T cell receptor beta chains follows, all from one sample in a study of blood T cell repertoires in COVID-19. Method: immunoSEQ multiplex PCR; TCRdb's copy keeps in-frame clones and lacks some. The sample holds 130,000 or so clones, around 77% seen once. The sample was peripheral blood. Receptors originate from a human donor in a cohort sampled during active COVID-19. Both conserved end residues are part of each CDR3.

V gene: TRBV11-2
CDR3 protein: CASSPIRGRRAGELFF

V gene: TRBV19
CDR3 protein: CASSTQTGQPQHF

V gene: TRBV6-6
CDR3 protein: CASSTTGGTSFYEQYF

V gene: TRBV7-9
CDR3 protein: CASSFETGGQETQYF

V gene: TRBV19
CDR3 protein: CASSTRTGLTYEQYF

V gene: TRBV6-5
CDR3 protein: CASSYSRSESGNTIYF

V gene: TRBV5-8
CDR3 protein: CASSLADRLNQPQHF

V gene: TRBV7-9
CDR3 protein: CASSRLLAGALDEQFF

V gene: TRBV5-1
CDR3 protein: CASSLLTQSYEQYF

V gene: TRBV19
CDR3 protein: CASSILVNTGELFF

V gene: TRBV19
CDR3 protein: CASSPHREGQPQHF

V gene: TRBV6-5
CDR3 protein: CASSSSSTGREKLFF

V gene: TRBV29-1
CDR3 protein: CSGGTASGNTIYF

V gene: TRBV5-1
CDR3 protein: CASSLALGSSYEQYF

V gene: TRBV12-2
CDR3 protein: CASRPMGGSSYEQYF

V gene: TRBV28
CDR3 protein: CASSGLAGGPGDTQYF

V gene: TRBV29-1
CDR3 protein: CSVKDSLNSPLHF

V gene: TRBV6-5
CDR3 protein: CASSYGQGVGETQYF

V gene: TRBV5-1
CDR3 protein: CASSFGASGANVLTF

V gene: TRBV27
CDR3 protein: CASSSYGALLNTEAFF

V gene: TRBV19
CDR3 protein: CASNWGLNTEAFF

V gene: TRBV18
CDR3 protein: CASSPNRGKLETQYF

V gene: TRBV9
CDR3 protein: CASSVASGDQEETQYF

V gene: TRBV4-1
CDR3 protein: CASSQVFGLAGGRRETQYF

V gene: TRBV28
CDR3 protein: CASYYQGEQYF

V gene: TRBV4-1
CDR3 protein: CASSQGRGSEETQYF

V gene: TRBV6-5
CDR3 protein: CASSSLGGTEAFF

V gene: TRBV3-1/TRBV3-2
CDR3 protein: CASSQEKIPFQGGEKLFF

V gene: TRBV19
CDR3 protein: CASSASIGQGGNNSPLHF

V gene: TRBV19
CDR3 protein: CASTLGPASYEQYF

V gene: TRBV10-2
CDR3 protein: CASSHQASYNSPLHF

V gene: TRBV10-2
CDR3 protein: CASRATGDYNSPLHF

V gene: TRBV5-4
CDR3 protein: CASSRDFENSPLHF

V gene: TRBV15
CDR3 protein: CATSRSGGITEAFF

V gene: TRBV27
CDR3 protein: CASSHGAGGPYEQYF

V gene: TRBV2
CDR3 protein: CATPDRGGSYEQYF

V gene: TRBV27
CDR3 protein: CASSPRRQGSTDTQYF

V gene: TRBV28
CDR3 protein: CASSPLDRGGGEKLFF

V gene: TRBV19
CDR3 protein: CASSPRTGVPYEQYF

V gene: TRBV13
CDR3 protein: CASSLRSNWELFF

V gene: TRBV7-3
CDR3 protein: CASSPLLAPQETQYF

V gene: TRBV5-1
CDR3 protein: CASSLSGQGGELFF